A single sample is the source of the 13 T cell receptor beta chains below, sequenced in a study of T cell clonality in common variable immunodeficiency. Measured with immunoSEQ multiplex PCR; TCRdb has only the in-frame clones, and not every one. The sample gives fewer than 25,000 clones, none seen only once, and the top ten clones hold about 22%. Study results and limitations: Common variable immunodeficiency TCR beta sequences reportedly had fewer deletions and N-nucleotide insertions.

These receptors have no identified antigens. The sample consisted of peripheral blood mononuclear cells. The receptors were sampled from a human donor with common variable immunodeficiency.

As regards this clone: The read stops 3 residues short of the end of the CDR3; the missing end is completed from the germline J gene. The chain joins TRBV30 to TRBJ1-1; D not resolved. V dropped 2 bases and J dropped 7 bases, with 17 bases sitting between them. CDR3 size: 14 residues. Germline-derived CDR1 and CDR2 are GTSNPN and SVGIG (reference sequence). Partial CDR3 DNA: TGTGCCTGGAGTAGGCCACAACACCCAAATGAA. As protein: CAWSRPQHPNE. The full CDR3 protein reads CAWSRPQHPNEAFF. Complete variable domain (other parts from reference TRBV30 and TRBJ1-1): SQTIHQWPATLVQPVGSPLSLECTVEGTSNPNLYWYRQAAGRGLQLLFYSVGIGQISSEVPQNLSASRPQDRQFILSSKKLLLSDSGFYLCAWSRPQHPNEAFFGQGTRLTVV.

About this clone itself: The DNA ends 3 residues before the CDR3 does, and the rest of the CDR3 is filled in from the germline J gene. J is TRBJ1-5 and V is TRBV19; 7 nucleotides match TRBD1. The V gene end was trimmed by 1 base and the J gene end by 6 bases; junction bases not matched to a gene: 6. From germline, CDR1 is LNHDA and CDR2 SQIVND (reference sequence). The CDR3 contains 15 residues. The CDR3 bases that were read are TGTGCCAGTAGTATAGCAGGGGGTGGTATTCAGCCC. Translation: CASSIAGGGIQP. The CDR3 as a whole reads CASSIAGGGIQPQHF.

In its sample, this clone was seen a few times. The CDR3 extends 3 residues past the end of the read, so its final part is completed from the germline J gene. The chain couples TRBV11-2 to TRBJ2-4; 8 bases are shared with TRBD2. This CDR3 is built from 15 residues. Germline values: CDR1 SGHAT, CDR2 FQNNGV. V trimming: 3 bases; J trimming: 7 bases; junction bases outside the gene matches: 8. The CDR3 loop is CASSLEGTSMNIQYF. CDR3 DNA (partial): TGTGCCAGCAGCTTGGAGGGGACTAGTATGAACATT.

As regards this clone: The CDR3 extends 3 residues past the end of the read, so its final part is completed from the germline J gene. This sequence joins TRBV2 and TRBJ2-7; no reliable D call. CDR1 is SNHLY and CDR2 is FYNNEI in the germline V gene. The CDR3 is made up of 14 amino acids. V dropped 4 bases and J dropped 0 bases, with 10 bases sitting between them. CDR3 bases read: TGTGCCAGCAGTGTGTGGCGGCCCTCCTACGAG. It is translated as CASSVWRPSYE. The full CDR3 is CASSVWRPSYEQYF.

About this clone: The DNA ends 3 residues before the CDR3 does, and the rest of the CDR3 is filled in from the germline J gene. The rearrangement uses TRBV5-1 and TRBJ2-1; a possible D gene is TRBD1 (6 bases). The CDR3 runs to 15 residues. Trimming removed 0 bases at V and 4 bases at J, with 11 bases between. From germline, CDR1 is SGHRS and CDR2 YFSETQ. The CDR3 loop reads CASSLAGTQYNEQFF. Incomplete CDR3 DNA: TGCGCCAGCAGCTTGGCCGGGACACAGTACAATGAG.

This clone was seen only a few times. The observed sequence ends 3 residues before the CDR3 terminus, with the missing tail filled in from the germline J gene. The chain has TRBV2 and TRBJ2-7; perhaps TRBD1 as D (5 bases). Trimming took 6 bases from V and 6 from J, leaving 21 bases between them. The CDR3 has 15 residues. Per the germline V gene, CDR1 is SNHLY and CDR2 is FYNNEI. Partial CDR3 DNA: TGTGCCAGCAGCGCAATTGGGCAGGGTCTTGGCGAG. Translation: CASSAIGQGLGE. The full-length CDR3 reads as CASSAIGQGLGEQYF.

Regarding this clone: The missing CDR3 end, 3 residues past where the read stops, is filled in from the germline J gene. The chain carries TRBV19 and TRBJ1-6; 10 bases are shared with TRBD1. This CDR3 region has 19 residues. Trimming at V came to 5 bases and at J to 0 bases, leaving 10 bases not matched to a gene. Germline V gene data show CDR1 as LNHDA and CDR2 as SQIVND (reference sequence). CDR3 bases read: TGTGCCAGTAGTTCCATCGGGACAGGGGTGAGCTCCTATAATTCACCC. Amino acid sequence: CASSSIGTGVSSYNSP. The CDR3 as a whole reads CASSSIGTGVSSYNSPLHF.

This clone was detected only a few times. The CDR3 is cut off 3 residues early in the read; its end comes from the germline J gene. This rearrangement joins TRBV7-2 to TRBJ1-2; 7 positions agree with TRBD1. The germline CDR1 and CDR2 sequences are SGHTA and FQGNSA. CDR3 length equals 15 residues. The CDR3 sequence is CASSYTGQPSVGYTF. CDR3 DNA, as far as it was read: TGTGCCAGCAGTTATACGGGACAGCCTTCGGTCGGC.

This clone occurred a few times. The missing CDR3 end, 3 residues past where the read stops, is filled in from the germline J gene. This rearrangement joins TRBV19 to TRBJ1-1; 7 bases align to TRBD1. Trimming took 3 bases from V and 5 from J; bases not matched to a gene: 9. CDR3 length: 15 residues. From germline, CDR1 is LNHDA and CDR2 SQIVND (reference sequence). The sequenced part of the CDR3 DNA is TGTGCCAGTAGTATCTTGGAGACAGGGAGGACTGAA. It is translated as CASSILETGRTE. In full, the CDR3 reads CASSILETGRTEAFF.

This clone has ten or more counts. The read ends 3 residues before the CDR3 terminus; that terminus is restored from the germline J gene. The V call is TRBV7-9, the J call TRBJ1-1; weak D call: TRBD1 (6 bases). This CDR3 comprises 13 residues. Germline CDR1 reads SEHNR; CDR2 reads FQNEAQ (reference sequence). Trimming removed 4 bases at V and 1 base at J, with 7 bases between. The chain's CDR3 is CASSWTANTEAFF. CDR3 DNA, as far as it was read: TGTGCCAGCAGCTGGACAGCGAACACTGAA.

This clone has at least ten counts. The read stops 3 residues short of the end of the CDR3; the missing end is completed from the germline J gene. The rearrangement links TRBV5-6 to TRBJ1-2; D might be TRBD1 (6 bases). The CDR3 is 15 residues long. Germline lookup yields CDR1 SGHDT and CDR2 YYEEEE. CDR3: CASSLGLRGPNRYTF. The CDR3 DNA, read in part, is TGTGCCAGCAGCTTAGGTCTCAGGGGACCAAACCGC.

This clone has a count of ten or more. The read gets to within 3 residues of the CDR3 end, and the germline J gene fills in the rest. The rearrangement links TRBV18 to TRBJ1-1; 7 bases line up with TRBD1. V gave up 3 bases and J gave up 1 base; unmatched junction bases: 2. CDR3 length: 14 amino acids. CDR1 and CDR2 (germline): KGHSH, LQKENI. The CDR3 bases that were read are TGTGCCAGCTCACCCGGGACAGCGAACACTGAA. Translation: CASSPGTANTE. In full, the CDR3 is CASSPGTANTEAFF.

This clone came up many times. The observed sequence ends 3 residues before the CDR3 terminus, with the missing tail filled in from the germline J gene. The chain links TRBV5-5 to TRBJ1-1, with D unclear. CDR1 is SGHKS and CDR2 is YYEKEE in the germline V gene (reference sequence). The CDR3 covers 14 residues. V lost 2 bases to trimming and J lost 1 base, with 9 bases between them. The part of the CDR3 DNA that was read is TGTGCCAGCAGCTTTTCTGCGGGGAACACTGAA. This codes for CASSFSAGNTE. The CDR3 reads in full as CASSFSAGNTEAFF.